These 14 T cell receptor beta chains came from one sample sequenced in a study of T cells after yellow fever vaccination. TCRdb fed the 5' RACE reads into MiXCR, producing one record per CDR3 protein. The sample lists roughly 340,000 distinct CDR3 sequences, 8.7% seen once, with around 17% in the top ten. The input for sequencing was PBMCs, taken on the day of the first yellow fever vaccination. The source of these receptors is a young man who received the YFV17D yellow fever vaccine.

This clonotype was seen a handful of times. This chain uses TRBV5-1 with TRBJ2-1, with D possibly TRBD1 on 6 matching bases. CDR3 size: 13 residues. V was pared by 6 bases and J by 6 bases, with 13 bases between. Germline V gives CDR1 SGHRS, CDR2 YFSETQ. In DNA, the CDR3 is TGCGCCAGCAAGGCAGGGGCCTCCAATGAGCAGTTCTTC. Protein product: CASKAGASNEQFF.

This clonotype was counted a few times. V and J are TRBV4-3 and TRBJ2-1; 14 bases map to TRBD2. Trimming removed 1 base from V and 7 bases from J; junction bases left unmatched: 6. The CDR3 contains 17 residues. Germline CDR1 is LGHNA and CDR2 is YSLEER. CDR3: CASSQARTSGGRNEQFF. The CDR3, as DNA: TGCGCCAGCAGCCAAGCCCGGACTAGCGGGGGGCGGAATGAGCAGTTCTTC.

This chain connects TRBV5-1 to TRBJ2-7; D may be TRBD2 (5 bases). Germline lookup yields CDR1 SGHRS and CDR2 YFSETQ. Trimming took 5 bases from V and 4 from J, leaving 7 bases between them. This CDR3 spans 11 amino acids. The chain's CDR3 is CASRGEYEQYF. The CDR3 coding sequence is TGCGCCAGCAGGGGAGAGTACGAGCAGTACTTC.

This clonotype has just a few counts. V is TRBV6-2 or TRBV6-3 and J is TRBJ2-3, with 8 bases aligning to TRBD2. The V and J ends lost 8 bases and 3 bases, in that order; junction bases with no gene match: 13. CDR3 length: 16 amino acids. The germline V gene encodes CDR1 MNHEY and CDR2 SVGEGT. CDR3 in amino acids: CASCLQSGTSTDTQYF. The CDR3 nucleotides read TGTGCCAGCTGCCTTCAATCCGGGACTAGTACAGATACGCAGTATTTT.

The count of this clonotype is one. The rearrangement links TRBV6-1 to TRBJ1-2, with D possibly being TRBD1 (5 bases). There are 13 residues in the CDR3. Looked up from germline, CDR1 is MNHNS and CDR2 is SASEGT. Trimming took off 4 bases at V and 8 bases at J, with 14 bases between the two ends. CDR3 nucleotides: TGTGCCAGCAGTGGGGGACGGTGGCGGGGCTACACCTTC. It yields the protein CASSGGRWRGYTF.

V gene TRBV5-1 combines with J gene TRBJ1-1, with D perhaps matching TRBD1 (6 bases). The CDR3 sequence is 14 residues long. Germline CDR1 reads SGHRS; CDR2 reads YFSETQ. The ends were cut back, 3 bases at V and 5 bases at J, with 14 bases in the middle. CDR3 nucleotides: TGCGCCAGCAGCTGGGGCAGGGGAGGAACTGAAGCTTTCTTT. Amino acids: CASSWGRGGTEAFF.

The chain combines TRBV4-1 with TRBJ1-6; D ambiguous. V shed 1 base and J shed 7 bases, with 11 bases lying between them. This CDR3 region has 15 residues. Germline V CDR1 and CDR2: MGHRA, YSYEKL. In DNA, the CDR3 is TGCGCCAGCAGCCAAGGAACCGAGAAGAATTCACCCCTCCACTTT. It encodes CASSQGTEKNSPLHF.

This clonotype appeared a few times. The chain's CDR3 is CASSLGTSETQYF. The CDR3 coding sequence is TGTGCCAGCAGCTTAGGGACTAGCGAGACGCAGTATTTT. V usage is TRBV7-9 and J usage is TRBJ2-3, with 9 positions matching TRBD2. Germline-derived CDR1 and CDR2 are SEHNR and FQNEAQ (reference sequence). V was pared by 1 base and J by 9 bases, with 2 bases of the junction left unmatched. The CDR3 spans 13 residues.

The chain has TRBV7-9 and TRBJ2-7; D is possibly TRBD2 (7 bases). Trimming left V 5 bases short and J 1 base short, with 21 bases between. The germline CDR1 and CDR2 sequences are SEHNR and FQNEAQ (reference sequence). The CDR3 has 17 residues. The CDR3 bases are TGTGCCAGCAGCCCATCACAGCGAGGGGGGGGTTCCTACGAGCAGTACGTC. Translated, it gives CASSPSQRGGGSYEQYV.

This sequence joins TRBV9 and TRBJ2-3; D might be TRBD1 or TRBD2, each matching 6 bases. This CDR3 has 13 residues. V lost 7 bases, J lost 0 bases, and 9 bases lay in between. Germline CDR1 reads SGDLS; CDR2 reads YYNGEE. The CDR3 protein is CASGGLSTDTQYF. The CDR3, as DNA: TGTGCCAGCGGGGGGCTTAGCACAGATACGCAGTATTTT.

This clonotype was seen a few times. The chain is built from TRBV29-1 and TRBJ1-2, with D hard to call. The CDR3 contains 11 residues. With 6 bases removed from V and 8 bases from J, the gap between germline ends came to 13 bases. Germline CDR1 and CDR2: SQVTM and ANQGSEA. The CDR3, as DNA: TGCAGCGTCGAACGGGGTTGGGGCTACACCTTC. Protein sequence: CSVERGWGYTF.

In this sample, this clonotype turned up a few times. V is TRBV28 and J is TRBJ2-7, with 11 bases aligning to TRBD1. Unmatched junction bases numbered 12, after V lost 7 bases and J lost 13 bases. This CDR3 has 13 amino acids. CDR1 is MDHEN, CDR2 SYDVKM, per germline. This CDR3 reads CASTPWTGGVLYV. The DNA for the CDR3 is TGTGCCAGCACCCCCTGGACAGGGGGCGTTCTCTACGTC.

About this clonotype itself: A junction end diverges from the germline sequence, so it may reflect a read error. The chain couples TRBV7-9 to TRBJ1-2; TRBD1 agrees at 9 bases. The CDR3 covers 15 residues. Germline CDR1 and CDR2: SEHNR and FQNEAQ (reference sequence). The CDR3 DNA follows: TGTGCCAGCAGAAACCGGGACAGGGCCCCCTATGTCTACACCTTC. As protein: CASRNRDRAPYVYTF.

This chain joins TRBV5-1 and TRBJ1-4; 8 bases line up with TRBD1. The germline CDR1 and CDR2 sequences are SGHRS and YFSETQ. V gave up 2 bases and J gave up 5 bases; unmatched junction bases: 5. The CDR3 length is 15 residues. CDR3 loop: CASSLLTGVNEKLFF. CDR3 nucleotide sequence: TGCGCCAGCAGCTTACTGACAGGGGTGAATGAAAAACTGTTTTTT.